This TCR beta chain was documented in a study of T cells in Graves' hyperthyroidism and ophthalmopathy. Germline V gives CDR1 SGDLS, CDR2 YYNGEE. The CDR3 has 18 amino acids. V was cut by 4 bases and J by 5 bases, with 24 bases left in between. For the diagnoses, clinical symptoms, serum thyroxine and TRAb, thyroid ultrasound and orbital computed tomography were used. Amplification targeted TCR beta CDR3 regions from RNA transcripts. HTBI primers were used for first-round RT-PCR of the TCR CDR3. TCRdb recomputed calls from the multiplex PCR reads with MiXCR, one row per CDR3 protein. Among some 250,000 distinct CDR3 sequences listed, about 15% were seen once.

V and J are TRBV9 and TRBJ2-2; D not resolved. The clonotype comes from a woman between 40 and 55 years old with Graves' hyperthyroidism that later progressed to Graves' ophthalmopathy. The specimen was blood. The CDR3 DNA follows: TGTGCCAGCAGCCCATTAAGGGCCATAGGGCGTGGTACCGGGGAGCTGTTTTTT. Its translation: CASSPLRAIGRGTGELFF.